Shown below are 24 T cell receptor beta chains from a single sample sequenced in a study of T cell repertoires in cytomegalovirus infection. TCRdb fed the reads into MiXCR, producing one record per CDR3 protein. The table includes some 680,000 distinct CDR3 sequences, roughly a third detected once. What was sequenced was PBMCs. The receptors were sampled from a human donor in good health (CMV status not recorded). Some clones in this sample may be carry-over from other donors' samples.

This clonotype was seen a handful of times. V and J are TRBV6-1 and TRBJ2-1, with a tentative D call TRBD2 (5 bases). The CDR3 contains 11 residues. The V end was cut by 4 bases, the J end by 8 bases, with 6 bases between. CDR1 and CDR2 (germline): MNHNS, SASEGT. CDR3 protein: CASSAGYEQFF. The CDR3 region has the DNA TGTGCCAGCAGTGCGGGGTATGAGCAGTTCTTC.

This clonotype was seen a handful of times. V gene TRBV7-2 combines with J gene TRBJ2-2, with 8 bases lining up with TRBD2. CDR1 is SGHTA, CDR2 FQGNSA, per germline. There are 17 residues in the CDR3. V trimming: 5 bases; J trimming: 4 bases; junction bases outside the gene matches: 12. CDR3 amino acids: CASSNPKREWGTGELFF. CDR3 coding DNA: TGTGCCAGCAGCAACCCCAAGCGGGAGTGGGGCACCGGGGAGCTGTTTTTT. The variable domain in full, with the rest retrieved from reference TRBV7-2 and TRBJ2-2, is GAGVSQSPSNKVTEKGKDVELRCDPISGHTALYWYRQSLGQGLEFLIYFQGNSAPDKSGLPSDRFSAERTGGSVSTLTIQRTQQEDSAVYLCASSNPKREWGTGELFFGEGSRLTVL.

On this clonotype itself: A much larger clone sits a single nucleotide away, making a read error possible. This sequence joins TRBV7-2 and TRBJ2-7; no clear D. Germline V gene data show CDR1 as SGHTA and CDR2 as FQGNSA. The CDR3 sequence is 11 residues long. CDR3 DNA sequence: TGTGCCAGCGGCTTCGGCGGCGAGCATTACTTC. Its protein is CASGFGGEHYF.

This clonotype was counted ten times or more. V usage is TRBV7-9 and J usage is TRBJ2-3, with TRBD1 matching 7 bases. After removal of 3 bases from V and 6 bases from J, the junction contained 9 bases not matched to a gene. Germline loops: CDR1 SEHNR, CDR2 FQNEAQ (reference sequence). This CDR3 has 15 residues. The CDR3 sequence: CASSLTRGGSDTQYF. For the CDR3, the DNA is TGTGCCAGCAGCTTGACCCGAGGGGGCAGCGATACGCAGTATTTT.

This clonotype was observed a handful of times. The gene calls are TRBV7-2 and TRBJ1-1; TRBD1 is a possible D gene (6 bases). CDR3 size: 14 residues. The ends were cut back, 2 bases at V and 7 bases at J, with 14 bases in the middle. Germline V CDR1 and CDR2: SGHTA, FQGNSA. The CDR3 DNA is TGTGCCAGCAGCTTACCCGGGGGCAGGGGTGAAGCTTTCTTT. This codes for CASSLPGGRGEAFF. The variable domain in full, with the rest retrieved from reference TRBV7-2 and TRBJ1-1, is GAGVSQSPSNKVTEKGKDVELRCDPISGHTALYWYRQSLGQGLEFLIYFQGNSAPDKSGLPSDRFSAERTGGSVSTLTIQRTQQEDSAVYLCASSLPGGRGEAFFGQGTRLTVV.

The sample holds a few counts of this clonotype. The chain has TRBV7-9 and TRBJ2-2; 7 bases line up with TRBD1. Germline assignment: CDR1 SEHNR and CDR2 FQNEAQ (reference sequence). The junction had 1 base not matched to a gene; V was cut back by 5 bases and J by 1 base. The CDR3 covers 14 residues. The CDR3 sequence is CASSGDRNTGELFF. The CDR3 nucleotides are TGTGCCAGCAGCGGGGACAGGAACACCGGGGAGCTGTTTTTT.

The CDR3 spells CASRAGTGGFFEQYF. The CDR3 DNA is TGTGCCAGCCGGGCCGGGACAGGGGGATTTTTCGAGCAGTACTTC. The chain recombines TRBV12-3 or TRBV12-4 with TRBJ2-7, with TRBD1 matching over 11 bases. Trimming at V came to 8 bases and at J to 6 bases, leaving 12 bases not matched to a gene. This CDR3 has 15 residues.

The rearrangement uses TRBV29-1 and TRBJ1-2; possible D gene TRBD1, 5 bases. The CDR3 is 13 amino acids. Germline V CDR1 and CDR2: SQVTM, ANQGSEA. Trimming removed 7 bases from V and 4 bases from J, with 16 bases in between. CDR3 protein: CSAPRDGSYGYTF. For the CDR3, the DNA is TGCAGCGCCCCACGGGACGGATCCTATGGCTACACCTTC.

V usage is TRBV6-2 or TRBV6-3 and J usage is TRBJ2-2, with 7 bases matching TRBD1. With V trimmed by 8 bases and J by 7 bases, 7 bases remained unmatched. Germline CDR1 is MNHEY and CDR2 is SVGEGT. The CDR3 length is 13 residues. The CDR3 DNA reads TGTGCCAGCCACAGACAGGGAAGCGGGGAGCTGTTTTTT. Encoded protein: CASHRQGSGELFF.

This sequence joins TRBV15 and TRBJ1-2, with D possibly matching TRBD1 (6 bases). Trimming took 0 bases from V and 8 from J, leaving 10 bases between them. This CDR3 comprises 13 residues. The germline V gene has CDR1 LNHNV and CDR2 YYDKDF (reference sequence). The CDR3 DNA follows: TGTGCCACCAGCAGAGATTATGACAGGGGCTACACCTTC. Translation: CATSRDYDRGYTF. The full variable domain, its missing parts supplied by reference TRBV15 and TRBJ1-2, is DAMVIQNPRYQVTQFGKPVTLSCSQTLNHNVMYWYQQKSSQAPKLLFHYYDKDFNNEADTPDNFQSRRPNTSFCFLDIRSPGLGDTAMYLCATSRDYDRGYTFGSGTRLTVV.

This clonotype showed up just once. The rearrangement links TRBV10-3 to TRBJ2-1; 7 bases map to TRBD2. This CDR3 has 15 residues. Germline lookup yields CDR1 ENHRY and CDR2 SYGVKD. The junction had 14 bases not matched to a gene; V was cut back by 9 bases and J by 6 bases. CDR3 protein: CAIKPTSLSSNEQFF. The CDR3, as DNA: TGTGCCATTAAGCCGACTAGCTTGTCTTCCAATGAGCAGTTCTTC.

The chain joins TRBV29-1 to TRBJ1-2; the D is unclear. Between the trimmed V and J ends, which lost 7 bases and 1 base, there was a span of 7 bases. Germline V gene data show CDR1 as SQVTM and CDR2 as ANQGSEA. The CDR3 has 11 residues. The CDR3 reads CSGGNNYGYTF. CDR3 sequence (DNA): TGCAGCGGTGGGAATAACTATGGCTACACCTTC.

The chain couples TRBV7-2 to TRBJ2-1; TRBD1 agrees at 9 bases. J gave up 7 bases and V 11 bases, and 12 bases lay outside the gene matches. CDR1 is SGHTA and CDR2 is FQGNSA in the germline V gene. This CDR3 has 14 amino acids. CDR3 protein: CAVQRGQGKNEQFF. CDR3 in DNA: TGTGCCGTCCAGAGGGGACAGGGTAAGAATGAGCAGTTCTTC. The whole variable domain, remainder taken from reference TRBV7-2 and TRBJ2-1, is GAGVSQSPSNKVTEKGKDVELRCDPISGHTALYWYRQSLGQGLEFLIYFQGNSAPDKSGLPSDRFSAERTGGSVSTLTIQRTQQEDSAVYLCAVQRGQGKNEQFFGPGTRLTVL.

The gene calls are TRBV6-2 or TRBV6-3 and TRBJ1-5; D is undetermined. The germline V gene has CDR1 MNHEY and CDR2 SVGEGT. This CDR3 region has 13 residues. V lost 2 bases and J lost 6, with 8 bases in between. The CDR3 DNA follows: TGTGCCAGCAGTTACCAGGAGGGTCAGCCCCAGCATTTT. Its translation: CASSYQEGQPQHF.

The chain couples TRBV2 to TRBJ1-3; the D is unclear. V dropped 3 bases and J dropped 0 bases, with 9 bases sitting between them. Germline V CDR1 and CDR2: SNHLY, FYNNEI. The CDR3 length is 15 residues. The CDR3 region is CASSENTNSGNTIYF. The CDR3, as DNA: TGTGCCAGCAGTGAGAATACCAACTCTGGAAACACCATATATTTT.

This clonotype showed up just a few times. This sequence joins TRBV19 and TRBJ1-2; tentative D call: TRBD1 (6 bases). The CDR3 consists of 15 residues. Germline-derived CDR1 and CDR2 are LNHDA and SQIVND (reference sequence). V shed 6 bases and J shed 2 bases, with 16 bases lying between them. CDR3 protein: CASRKTGTTNYGYTF. Written as DNA, the CDR3 is TGTGCCAGTAGAAAAACCGGGACAACAAACTATGGCTACACCTTC.

V gene TRBV7-6 combines with J gene TRBJ1-1; D not resolved. The CDR3 loop spans 15 amino acids. From germline, CDR1 is SGHVS and CDR2 FNYEAQ. The ends were cut back, 4 bases at V and 1 base at J, with 13 bases in the middle. The CDR3 nucleotides read TGTGCCAGCAGCTCCCGGTCCCGTTGGAACACTGAAGCTTTCTTT. Translated: CASSSRSRWNTEAFF.

The table lists this clonotype with a few counts. The chain uses TRBV28 and TRBJ1-2; D not certain. This CDR3 has 14 amino acids. The germline CDR1 and CDR2 sequences are MDHEN and SYDVKM. The ends were cut back, 5 bases at V and 4 bases at J, with 14 bases in the middle. CDR3 residues: CASSMERPTYGYTF. The CDR3 nucleotides read TGTGCCAGCAGTATGGAAAGGCCCACCTATGGCTACACCTTC.

In this sample, this clonotype turned up a few times. This sequence joins TRBV28 and TRBJ1-1; the match to TRBD1 covers 7 bases. The CDR3 runs to 15 residues. Trimming removed 5 bases from V and 4 bases from J; junction bases left unmatched: 10. CDR1 is MDHEN and CDR2 is SYDVKM in the germline V gene. The CDR3 sequence is CASSVASGGRTEAFF. The CDR3 bases are TGTGCCAGCAGTGTGGCGTCAGGGGGACGCACTGAAGCTTTCTTT.

The chain has TRBV10-3 and TRBJ2-3; no firm D call. The V end was cut by 5 bases, the J end by 2 bases, with 8 bases between. CDR1 ENHRY and CDR2 SYGVKD come from the germline V gene. This CDR3 has 13 amino acids. The CDR3: CAISNLNTDTQYF. The CDR3 DNA follows: TGTGCCATCAGTAACCTGAACACAGATACGCAGTATTTT.

This clonotype has a handful of counts. The CDR3, as DNA: TGTGCCAGTAGTATGAGGGGGGGCGTGCAGGGCTACACCTTC. It yields the protein CASSMRGGVQGYTF. The chain recombines TRBV19 with TRBJ1-2, with a tentative D call TRBD1 (6 bases). The V end was cut by 3 bases, the J end by 8 bases, with 16 bases between. The CDR3 is 14 amino acids. CDR1 LNHDA and CDR2 SQIVND come from the germline V gene (reference sequence). The complete variable domain, with remaining parts taken from reference TRBV19 and TRBJ1-2, reads DGGITQSPKYLFRKEGQNVTLSCEQNLNHDAMYWYRQDPGQGLRLIYYSQIVNDFQKGDIAEGYSVSREKKESFPLTVTSAQKNPTAFYLCASSMRGGVQGYTFGSGTRLTVV.

The chain has TRBV29-1 and TRBJ1-1; TRBD1 might be the D (6 bases). This CDR3 region has 14 residues. Per germline, CDR1 SQVTM and CDR2 ANQGSEA. Here the CDR3 DNA reads TGCACCAGTTGGGGGACACCGGAAAACACTGAAGCTTTCTTT. This encodes CTSWGTPENTEAFF.

This clonotype was detected only a few times. V usage is TRBV7-2 and J usage is TRBJ1-2; D remains unclear. The CDR3 spans 13 residues. Trimming left V 4 bases short and J 5 bases short, with 11 bases between. CDR1 and CDR2 (germline): SGHTA, FQGNSA. The CDR3 sequence: CASSYSSEYGYTF. In DNA, the CDR3 is TGTGCCAGCAGCTACAGCTCCGAATATGGCTACACCTTC.

This clonotype came up many times. J is TRBJ1-2 and V is TRBV28; possible D gene TRBD1, 6 bases. The germline V and J ends were trimmed by 6 bases and 6 bases, with 14 bases remaining between them. This CDR3 comprises 13 residues. CDR1 is MDHEN and CDR2 is SYDVKM in the germline V gene. The CDR3 DNA sequence: TGTGCCAGCAGCCTACAGGGCTTTGATGGCTACACCTTC. Protein: CASSLQGFDGYTF.